A single sample gave rise to the 16 T cell receptor beta chains below, sequenced in a study of blood T cell repertoires in COVID-19. Measured with immunoSEQ multiplex PCR; TCRdb has only the in-frame clones, and not every one. Altogether almost 400,000 clones are present, over 75% being singletons, with the ten largest covering around 0.95%. Sequences were obtained from PBMCs or T cells enriched from blood (not recorded which). Every receptor here comes from a young woman with acute COVID-19.

This clone was counted a single time. The CDR3 region has the DNA TGCGCCAGCAGCTCTCCGGGACAGGGGAACTACGAGCAGTACTTC. Translating gives CASSSPGQGNYEQYF. V usage is TRBV5-1 and J usage is TRBJ2-7; 10 nucleotides line up with TRBD1. Trimming cost V 3 bases and J 3 bases; bases outside gene matches: 6. The germline gives CDR1 SGHRS, CDR2 YFSETQ. This CDR3 comprises 15 residues.

This clone appeared a few times. The chain links TRBV5-1 to TRBJ2-1, with 7 bases that match TRBD1. The trim removed 0 bases at V and 6 bases at J, leaving 6 bases unmatched. The CDR3 is 15 amino acids. CDR1 is SGHRS and CDR2 is YFSETQ in the germline V gene. This chain's CDR3 is CASSLAGQVTNEQFF. CDR3 DNA: TGCGCCAGCAGCTTGGCCGGACAGGTGACCAATGAGCAGTTCTTC.

The chain recombines TRBV30 with TRBJ2-7; D is perhaps TRBD1 (6 bases). The V and J ends lost 4 bases and 5 bases respectively, with 18 bases between them. The CDR3 contains 14 residues. Germline V lookup: CDR1 GTSNPN, CDR2 SVGIG (reference sequence). For the CDR3, the DNA is TGTGCCTGGATATCGGCCGGGACAAACGACGAGCAGTACTTC. It encodes CAWISAGTNDEQYF.

The rearrangement links TRBV30 to TRBJ1-4, with no clear D. CDR3 size: 14 residues. V gave up 2 bases and J gave up 5 bases, with 12 bases separating them. In germline, CDR1 is GTSNPN, CDR2 SVGIG (reference sequence). For the CDR3, the DNA is TGTGCCTGGAGTCCTTCGGGGTCGAATGAAAAACTGTTTTTT. Protein product: CAWSPSGSNEKLFF.

V and J are TRBV10-2 and TRBJ2-2; 8 bases align to TRBD1. The germline CDR1 and CDR2 sequences are WSHSY and SAAADI. This CDR3 spans 15 amino acids. Unmatched junction bases numbered 5, after V lost 3 bases and J lost 5 bases. The DNA of the CDR3 is TGCGCCAGCAGTGAAGGGACAGGCAAGACCGGGGAGCTGTTTTTT. As protein: CASSEGTGKTGELFF.

The V call is TRBV3-1 (or the pseudogene TRBV3-2), the J call TRBJ2-3; 12 bases match TRBD2. V lost 1 base and J lost 8; bases outside the gene matches: 7. The V gene's germline CDR1 is LGHDT and CDR2 YNNKEL (reference sequence). The CDR3 totals 16 residues. The CDR3 sequence: CASSQGPSGGVFTQYF. DNA for the CDR3: TGTGCCAGCAGCCAAGGTCCTAGCGGGGGGGTGTTTACGCAGTATTTT.

This clone was counted a single time. The genes are TRBV29-1 and TRBJ1-2; D possibly corresponds to TRBD1 (5 bases). This CDR3 region has 14 residues. Between the trimmed V and J ends, which lost 6 bases and 0 bases, there was a span of 14 bases. Per the germline V gene, CDR1 is SQVTM and CDR2 is ANQGSEA. CDR3 amino acids: CSVGGEGTNYGYTF. The CDR3, as DNA: TGCAGCGTGGGGGGGGAAGGGACTAACTATGGCTACACCTTC.

The chain employs TRBV18 and TRBJ1-3; D gene ambiguous. V lost 8 bases and J 2 bases, leaving 13 bases between the germline ends. Germline CDR1 reads KGHSH; CDR2 reads LQKENI. This CDR3 has 14 amino acids. The CDR3 protein is CASRLGLPGNTIYF. CDR3 coding DNA: TGTGCCAGCCGCCTCGGGTTGCCTGGAAACACCATATATTTT.

The chain has TRBV9 and TRBJ2-2; maybe TRBD1 (5 bases). The germline V gene encodes CDR1 SGDLS and CDR2 YYNGEE. The CDR3 runs to 13 residues. V dropped 3 bases and J dropped 6 bases, with 9 bases sitting between them. CDR3 in DNA: TGTGCCAGCAGCGCAGGGTACCCCGGGGAGCTGTTTTTT. Its protein product is CASSAGYPGELFF.

The chain has TRBV18 and TRBJ2-3, with D possibly matching TRBD1 (6 bases). Per germline, CDR1 KGHSH and CDR2 LQKENI. V was shortened by 5 bases and J by 4 bases, with 25 bases between the two germline ends. This CDR3 is 18 amino acids long. The CDR3 nucleotides read TGTGCCAGCTCAGGGACGCTGACAGGTTTCTCTATCGCAGATACGCAGTATTTT. Its translation: CASSGTLTGFSIADTQYF.

The CDR3 loop reads CAWKASGGALDEQFF. CDR3 DNA: TGTGCCTGGAAGGCTAGCGGGGGGGCCTTAGATGAGCAGTTCTTC. The chain joins TRBV30 to TRBJ2-1; 12 bases align to TRBD2. V lost 4 bases and J lost 8; bases outside the gene matches: 9. Germline CDR1 GTSNPN, CDR2 SVGIG (reference sequence). This CDR3 has 15 amino acids.

This clone was seen once. The CDR3 nucleotides are TGTGCCAGCAGAGGACAGCCAGCCTCCAACACTGAAGCTTTCTTT. It is translated as CASRGQPASNTEAFF. This chain joins TRBV25-1 and TRBJ1-1; D might be TRBD1 (6 bases). The V end was cut by 6 bases, the J end by 2 bases, with 16 bases between. Germline assignment: CDR1 MGHDK and CDR2 SYGVNS. This CDR3 region has 15 residues.

The V call is TRBV7-6, the J call TRBJ1-1; D is unclear. This CDR3 is 21 amino acids long. Germline CDR1 SGHVS, CDR2 FNYEAQ. V dropped 5 bases and J dropped 1 base, with 32 bases sitting between them. CDR3 bases: TGTGCCAGCAGCCCCCGGGGAGTTTTGCAGGCTAAGGTTCTATGGAACACTGAAGCTTTCTTT. Protein: CASSPRGVLQAKVLWNTEAFF. Combining the CDR3 with reference TRBV7-6 and TRBJ1-1 gives the whole variable domain GAGVSQSPRYKVTKRGQDVALRCDPISGHVSLYWYRQALGQGPEFLTYFNYEAQQDKSGLPNDRFSAERPEGSISTLTIQRTEQRDSAMYRCASSPRGVLQAKVLWNTEAFFGQGTRLTVV.

About this clone: Germline is not matched at one junction end, which may reflect a read error. The rearrangement uses TRBV12-3 or TRBV12-4 and TRBJ1-5; 7 bases align to TRBD1. CDR3 length: 13 residues. CDR3 amino acids: CASRQGQNQPQHF. CDR3 coding DNA: TGCGCGTCTCGACAGGGTCAAAATCAGCCCCAGCATTTT.

This chain uses TRBV5-1 with TRBJ2-1; D is ambiguous. The CDR3 runs 12 residues. From germline, CDR1 is SGHRS and CDR2 YFSETQ. Trimming took off 5 bases at V and 8 bases at J, with 11 bases between the two ends. The CDR3 DNA reads as TGCGCCAGCAGTCTAGACCGCCATGAGCAGTTCTTC. It specifies CASSLDRHEQFF. The whole variable domain, remainder taken from reference TRBV5-1 and TRBJ2-1, is KAGVTQTPRYLIKTRGQQVTLSCSPISGHRSVSWYQQTPGQGLQFLFEYFSETQRNKGNFPGRFSGRQFSNSRSEMNVSTLELGDSALYLCASSLDRHEQFFGPGTRLTVL.

The chain links TRBV27 to TRBJ2-1, with 8 bases lining up with TRBD2. J lost 8 bases, V lost 2 bases, and 8 bases had no gene match. CDR3 length: 15 residues. Looked up from germline, CDR1 is MNHEY and CDR2 is SMNVEV (reference sequence). CDR3 DNA: TGTGCCAGCAGTTTAGGAGCGGGGGTCTTGTATGAGCAGTTCTTC. This encodes CASSLGAGVLYEQFF.